Listed here is a single T cell receptor beta chain. This sample stems from a study of T cell responses to AZD1222 COVID-19 vaccine. CDR3 length: 14 amino acids. Per the germline V gene, CDR1 is SEHNR and CDR2 is FQNEAQ (reference sequence). V shed 4 bases and J 7 bases; nucleotides not matched to a gene: 10. The repertoire was sequenced with immunoSEQ multiplex PCR; TCRdb's copy has only in-frame clones and lacks some. The repertoire has about 120,000 clones, about 90% of them found once; the top ten carry under 11%. The specimen comprised peripheral blood, sampled on day 0 of AZD1222 vaccination. The chain uses TRBV7-9 and TRBJ2-7; 7 bases match TRBD1. This TCR was recovered from an adult in good health. CDR3 loop: CASSWDSSWGEQYF. The CDR3, as DNA: TGTGCCAGCAGCTGGGACAGTTCATGGGGGGAGCAGTACTTC.